The clone carrying this T cell receptor (beta chain) was detected a few times. The data belong to a study of T cell repertoires in cytomegalovirus infection. V gave up 4 bases and J gave up 0 bases; unmatched junction bases: 12. This CDR3 spans 19 amino acids. Germline CDR1 and CDR2: MGHRA and YSYEKL. TCRdb used MiXCR to reprocess the reads, holding one entry per CDR3 protein. This table has about 740,000 distinct CDR3 sequences, less than 40% appearing once. Sequencing was done on a sample of PBMCs. This chain joins TRBV4-1 and TRBJ1-5, with 10 bases identical to TRBD1. The clonotype was recovered from a human donor in good health (CMV status not recorded). Some clones in this sample may be carry-over from other donors' samples. The CDR3 loop reads CASSLSGQGESYSNQPQHF. The CDR3 coding sequence is TGCGCCAGCAGCCTCTCCGGACAGGGGGAATCCTATAGCAATCAGCCCCAGCATTTT.